The 15 T cell receptor beta chains listed next were all sequenced from one sample in a study of T cells after yellow fever vaccination. TCRdb redid the calling of the 5' RACE reads with MiXCR, one entry per CDR3 protein. The sample comprises just under 600,000 distinct CDR3 sequences, 13% of which are singletons, and 11% to 15% rests with the top ten. The input for sequencing was PBMCs, taken on the day of the yellow fever booster vaccination. The receptors originated from a man aged 25 to 40 who received the YFV17D yellow fever vaccine.

This chain links TRBV12-3 or TRBV12-4 with TRBJ2-1; weak D call: TRBD2 (6 bases). The CDR3 is 12 amino acids. V gave up 7 bases and J gave up 9 bases, with 13 bases separating them. The CDR3 here is CASTGLTREQFF. The CDR3 coding sequence is TGTGCCAGCACCGGACTAACCCGTGAGCAGTTCTTC.

This clonotype was counted between two and nine times. The V gene is TRBV21-1, the J gene TRBJ2-7; the table names TRBD2, a call not compared with the DNA. TRBV21-1 represents a pseudogene. This CDR3 comprises 14 residues. Here the CDR3 reads CASSTLAGGYEQYF. DNA for the CDR3: TGTGCCAGCAGCACTCTAGCGGGAGGCTACGAGCAGTACTTC.

The table lists this clonotype with many counts. The CDR3 DNA sequence: TGTGCCAGCAGCTTCCTCGTAGATACGCAGTATTTT. Protein sequence: CASSFLVDTQYF. The gene calls are TRBV12-3 or TRBV12-4 and TRBJ2-3; D is ambiguous. The CDR3 sequence is 12 residues long. V was pared by 6 bases and J by 5 bases, with 9 bases between.

The chain employs TRBV7-3 and TRBJ2-2; 7 positions match TRBD1. Germline V gene lookup returns CDR1 SGHTA and CDR2 FQGTGA. The junction had 3 bases not matched to a gene; V was cut back by 8 bases and J by 0 bases. The CDR3 is 14 amino acids. CDR3 sequence reads: CASRTGSNTGELFF. CDR3 nucleotide sequence: TGTGCCAGCCGGACAGGTTCGAACACCGGGGAGCTGTTTTTT.

The V gene is TRBV6-6, the J gene TRBJ1-1, with unresolved D. Trimming pared 11 bases from V and 7 bases from J, leaving 20 bases between. The CDR3 has 13 residues. In germline, CDR1 is MNHNY, CDR2 SVGAGI (reference sequence). The CDR3 sequence is CAAQLSSRVEAFF. The CDR3 nucleotides are TGTGCCGCACAGCTGAGTTCGCGGGTTGAAGCTTTCTTT.

The genes are TRBV5-1 and TRBJ1-6; D is undetermined. Germline CDR1 and CDR2: SGHRS and YFSETQ. The CDR3 runs 15 residues. V lost 4 bases and J 8 bases, leaving 16 bases between the germline ends. This chain's CDR3 is CASSPQTGSYSPLHF. CDR3 DNA sequence: TGCGCCAGCAGCCCTCAGACCGGATCCTATTCACCCCTCCACTTT.

The chain recombines TRBV20-1 with TRBJ2-3; D gene unclear. Germline assignment: CDR1 DFQATT and CDR2 SNEGSKA (reference sequence). V was shortened by 0 bases and J by 2 bases, with 9 bases between the two germline ends. The CDR3 contains 14 residues. In nucleotides, the CDR3 is TGCAGTGCTAGAGATCCGAGGTACACAGATACGCAGTATTTT. Protein sequence: CSARDPRYTDTQYF.

This clonotype was counted ten times or more. V is TRBV7-6 and J is TRBJ2-1; D is perhaps TRBD1 or TRBD2 (5 bases each). The CDR3 has 13 residues. Trimming cost V 5 bases and J 6 bases, with 11 bases left between them. Germline CDR1 is SGHVS and CDR2 is FNYEAQ. The CDR3 loop reads CASSTAGTNEQFF. The CDR3, as DNA: TGTGCCAGCAGCACAGCCGGGACCAATGAGCAGTTCTTC.

V is TRBV15 and J is TRBJ2-3; TRBD2 matches 7 bases. Germline-derived CDR1 and CDR2 are LNHNV and YYDKDF (reference sequence). The CDR3 sequence is 17 residues long. V lost 0 bases, J lost 3 bases, and 9 bases stayed unmatched. In DNA, the CDR3 is TGTGCCACCAGCAGAGATGCCGCGGGAGCGAGTACAGATACGCAGTATTTT. Translation gives CATSRDAAGASTDTQYF.

This clonotype has just a few counts. V and J are TRBV7-9 and TRBJ2-5, with D unresolved. Per the germline V gene, CDR1 is SEHNR and CDR2 is FQNEAQ (reference sequence). This CDR3 comprises 15 residues. V lost 0 bases and J 2 bases, leaving 10 bases between the germline ends. CDR3 DNA: TGTGCCAGCAGCTTAGCGCCCCTCAGGCAAGAGACCCAGTACTTC. Protein product: CASSLAPLRQETQYF.

This clonotype turned up a few times. The chain combines TRBV7-2 with TRBJ2-2; 9 positions agree with TRBD2. The CDR3 runs 17 residues. From germline, CDR1 is SGHTA and CDR2 FQGNSA. V dropped 2 bases and J dropped 2; count of bases not matched to a gene: 6. This chain's CDR3 is CASSLLAGTENTGELFF. The CDR3 coding sequence is TGTGCCAGCAGCTTACTAGCGGGGACAGAAAACACCGGGGAGCTGTTTTTT.

The chain is built from TRBV5-1 and TRBJ2-1, with D perhaps being TRBD1 or TRBD2 (5 bases each). The CDR3 consists of 13 residues. V dropped 4 bases and J dropped 9 bases, with 14 bases sitting between them. Germline V lookup: CDR1 SGHRS, CDR2 YFSETQ. The CDR3 bases are TGCGCCAGCAGCCTGCTTGGGACGGGTGAGCAGTTCTTC. Translated, it gives CASSLLGTGEQFF.

This clonotype came up a few times. The gene calls are TRBV12-3 or TRBV12-4 and TRBJ2-1; a weak D match, TRBD2 (6 bases). The CDR3 consists of 15 residues. V dropped 2 bases and J dropped 8 bases, with 16 bases sitting between them. CDR3 residues: CASSLKRRALYEQFF. CDR3 in DNA: TGTGCCAGCAGTTTAAAGAGGAGGGCCTTGTATGAGCAGTTCTTC.

This clonotype has only a few counts. The rearrangement uses TRBV20-1 and TRBJ2-1, with 13 bases lining up with TRBD2. The V gene end was trimmed by 5 bases and the J gene end by 13 bases; junction bases not matched to a gene: 11. The CDR3 runs 14 residues. Germline V gene lookup returns CDR1 DFQATT and CDR2 SNEGSKA (reference sequence). The DNA for the CDR3 is TGCAGTGCTGAGACCGGGACTAGCGGGATTCGTCAGTTCTTC. Residues: CSAETGTSGIRQFF.

In its sample, this clonotype was seen a few times. The chain recombines TRBV18 with TRBJ1-1; the match to TRBD1 covers 7 bases. The J segment lost 0 bases and the V segment lost 3 bases, leaving 7 bases of the junction unmatched. The CDR3 contains 16 residues. The germline V gene has CDR1 KGHSH and CDR2 LQKENI. The CDR3 DNA sequence: TGTGCCAGCTCACCCTATAACAGGGGCATGAACACTGAAGCTTTCTTT. Protein: CASSPYNRGMNTEAFF.